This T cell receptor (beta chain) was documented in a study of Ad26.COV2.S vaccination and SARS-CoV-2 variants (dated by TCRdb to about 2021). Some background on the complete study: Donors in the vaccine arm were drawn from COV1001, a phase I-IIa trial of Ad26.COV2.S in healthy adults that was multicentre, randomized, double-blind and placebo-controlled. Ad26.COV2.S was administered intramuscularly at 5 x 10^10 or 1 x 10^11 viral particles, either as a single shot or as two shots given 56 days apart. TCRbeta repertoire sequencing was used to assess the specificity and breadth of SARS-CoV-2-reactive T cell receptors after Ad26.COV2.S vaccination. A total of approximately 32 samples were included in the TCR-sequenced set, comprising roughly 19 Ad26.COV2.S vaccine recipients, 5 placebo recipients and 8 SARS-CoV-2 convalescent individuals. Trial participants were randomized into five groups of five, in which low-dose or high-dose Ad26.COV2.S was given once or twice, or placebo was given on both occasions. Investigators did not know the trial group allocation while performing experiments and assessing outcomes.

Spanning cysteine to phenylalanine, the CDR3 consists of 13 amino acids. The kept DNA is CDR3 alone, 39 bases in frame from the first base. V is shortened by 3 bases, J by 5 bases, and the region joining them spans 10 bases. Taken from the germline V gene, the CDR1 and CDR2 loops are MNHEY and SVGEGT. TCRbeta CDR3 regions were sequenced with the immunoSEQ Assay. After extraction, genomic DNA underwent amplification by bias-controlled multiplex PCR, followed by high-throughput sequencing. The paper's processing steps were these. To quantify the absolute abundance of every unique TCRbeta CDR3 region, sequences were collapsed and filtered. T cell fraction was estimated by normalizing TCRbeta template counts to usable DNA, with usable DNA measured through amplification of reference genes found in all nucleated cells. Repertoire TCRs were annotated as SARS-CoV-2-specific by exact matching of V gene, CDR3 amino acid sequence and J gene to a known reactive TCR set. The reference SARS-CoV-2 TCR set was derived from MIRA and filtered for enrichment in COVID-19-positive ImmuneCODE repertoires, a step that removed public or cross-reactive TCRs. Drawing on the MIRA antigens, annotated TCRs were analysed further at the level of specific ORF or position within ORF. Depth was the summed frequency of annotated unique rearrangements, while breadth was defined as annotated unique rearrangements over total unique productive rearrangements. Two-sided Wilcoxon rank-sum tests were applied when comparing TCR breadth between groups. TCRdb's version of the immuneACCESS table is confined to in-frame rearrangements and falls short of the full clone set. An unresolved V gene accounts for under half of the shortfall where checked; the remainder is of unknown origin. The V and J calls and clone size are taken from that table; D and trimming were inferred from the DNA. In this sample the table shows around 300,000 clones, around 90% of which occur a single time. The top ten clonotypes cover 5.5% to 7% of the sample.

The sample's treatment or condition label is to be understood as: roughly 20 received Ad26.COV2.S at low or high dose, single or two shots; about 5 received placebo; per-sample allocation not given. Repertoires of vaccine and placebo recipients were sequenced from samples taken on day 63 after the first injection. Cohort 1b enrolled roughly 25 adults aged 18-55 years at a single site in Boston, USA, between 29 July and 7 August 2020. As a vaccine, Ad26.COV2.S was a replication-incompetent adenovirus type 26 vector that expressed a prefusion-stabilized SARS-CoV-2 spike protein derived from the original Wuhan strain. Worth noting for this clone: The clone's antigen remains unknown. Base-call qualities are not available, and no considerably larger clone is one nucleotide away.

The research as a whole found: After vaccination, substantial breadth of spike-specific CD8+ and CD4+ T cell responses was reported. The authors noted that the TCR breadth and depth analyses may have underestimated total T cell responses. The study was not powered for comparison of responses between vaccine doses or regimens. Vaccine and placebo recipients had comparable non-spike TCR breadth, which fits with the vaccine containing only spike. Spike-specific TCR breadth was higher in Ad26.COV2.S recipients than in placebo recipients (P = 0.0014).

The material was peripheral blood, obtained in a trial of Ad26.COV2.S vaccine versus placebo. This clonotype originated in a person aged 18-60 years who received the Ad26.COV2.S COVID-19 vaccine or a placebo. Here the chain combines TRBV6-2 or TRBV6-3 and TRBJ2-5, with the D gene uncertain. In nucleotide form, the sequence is TGTGCCAGCAGTTATCTGAGTTTGGAGACCCAGTACTTC. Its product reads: CASSYLSLETQYF.